This entry lists 7 T cell receptor beta chains sequenced from one sample in a study of T cell repertoires in cytomegalovirus infection. MiXCR, applied by TCRdb to the reads, yields one record per CDR3 protein. The sample has 450,000 to 600,000 distinct CDR3 sequences, roughly 12% seen once. The sequenced sample consisted of PBMCs. Receptor source: a human donor in good health (CMV status not recorded). Some clones in this sample may be carry-over from other donors' samples.

In its sample, this clonotype was seen many times. The V gene is TRBV19, the J gene TRBJ2-1, with a weak D call TRBD1 (6 bases). Per germline, CDR1 LNHDA and CDR2 SQIVND (reference sequence). The CDR3 contains 12 residues. The germline V and J ends were trimmed by 7 bases and 4 bases, with 8 bases remaining between them. This CDR3 is CASMDRYNEQFF. The CDR3 DNA follows: TGTGCCAGTATGGACAGATACAATGAGCAGTTCTTC.

This clonotype has at least ten counts. V is TRBV11-2 and J is TRBJ2-5; D is ambiguous. Trimming left V 4 bases short and J 5 bases short, with 8 bases between. Germline V CDR1 and CDR2: SGHAT, FQNNGV. The CDR3 extends over 12 amino acids. CDR3 nucleotide sequence: TGTGCCAGCAGCTCCAGTTTCGAGACCCAGTACTTC. Its translation is CASSSSFETQYF.

The chain employs TRBV6-5 and TRBJ1-4; D gene ambiguous. Germline V gene sequence: CDR1 MNHEY, CDR2 SVGAGI. The V end lost 2 bases, the J end lost 4 bases, and 8 bases lay between the germline ends. The CDR3 sequence is 14 residues long. CDR3 region: CASSYRQVNEKLFF. The CDR3 DNA follows: TGTGCCAGCAGTTACAGGCAGGTTAATGAAAAACTGTTTTTT.

This clonotype was seen more than once but under ten times. The V and J genes are TRBV4-2 and TRBJ2-2; no reliable D call. This CDR3 spans 16 amino acids. The V end lost 0 bases, the J end lost 3 bases, and 11 bases lay between the germline ends. Germline CDR1 reads LGHNA; CDR2 reads YNFKEQ. The CDR3 sequence is CASSQEGRSDTGELFF. CDR3 DNA: TGTGCCAGCAGCCAAGAGGGCAGGTCGGACACCGGGGAGCTGTTTTTT.

CDR3 region: CASSYGRWSSYNEQFF. In nucleotides, the CDR3 is TGTGCCAGCAGTTACGGACGATGGTCCTCCTACAATGAGCAGTTCTTC. The chain is built from TRBV6-5 and TRBJ2-1; D not certain. The V gene's germline CDR1 is MNHEY and CDR2 SVGAGI. The CDR3 covers 16 residues. V was trimmed by 2 bases and J by 0 bases, leaving 11 bases between them.

This clonotype has a handful of counts. The V and J genes are TRBV7-9 and TRBJ2-1; 10 nucleotides line up with TRBD2. The trim removed 1 base at V and 6 bases at J, leaving 6 bases unmatched. This CDR3 comprises 16 residues. CDR1 is SEHNR, CDR2 FQNEAQ, per germline (reference sequence). The CDR3 reads CASSLDSLAGVNEQFF. CDR3 nucleotides: TGTGCCAGCAGCTTAGATAGCCTAGCGGGGGTCAATGAGCAGTTCTTC. Together with reference TRBV7-9 and TRBJ2-1, the CDR3 gives the full variable domain: DTGVSQNPRHKITKRGQNVTFRCDPISEHNRLYWYRQTLGQGPEFLTYFQNEAQLEKSRLLSDRFSAERPKGSFSTLEIQRTEQGDSAMYLCASSLDSLAGVNEQFFGPGTRLTVL.

Concerning this clonotype itself: The conserved final phenylalanine or tryptophan is absent from the CDR3, which likely points to a read error. This sequence joins TRBV6-6 and TRBJ1-2, with 7 bases aligning to TRBD1. Germline CDR1 is MNHNY and CDR2 is SVGAGI (reference sequence). V lost 9 bases and J lost 0; bases outside the gene matches: 13. The CDR3 is made up of 16 amino acids. Here the CDR3 DNA reads TGTGCCAGTATATTGCGGGACAGCACTACTAACTATGGCTACACCTTA. This translates into CASILRDSTTNYGYTL.